The clone carrying this T cell receptor (beta chain) was recorded at least ten times. These data originate in a study of regulatory T cells in long-lasting Graves disease. The germline CDR1 and CDR2 sequences are SGHRS and YFSETQ. The CDR3 runs to 15 residues. The V gene end was trimmed by 5 bases and the J gene end by 6 bases; junction bases not matched to a gene: 9. Time point noted: newly diagnosed GD, antithyroid drugs for less than 3 months. The TCR library was made from RNA extracted from PBMCs. Into tubes containing EDTA, approximately 9.4 milliliters of peripheral blood were drawn. Construction of the TCR beta libraries employed iRepertoire HTBI primers in conjunction with Arm-PCR of CDR3 regions. TCRdb re-analysed the multiplex PCR reads in MiXCR, keeping a single row per CDR3 protein. The sample contains roughly 350,000 distinct CDR3 sequences, 16% of which appear only once. This sample also belongs to another study, concerning T cells in Graves' hyperthyroidism and ophthalmopathy. That work states: HTBI primers drove first-round RT-PCR of the TCR CDR3. Ophthalmopathy and stable hyperthyroidism were told apart by a 13 V-J model.

The genes are TRBV5-1 and TRBJ2-3; 10 bases align to TRBD2. The sequence came from a man aged 40-49 years with Graves disease. The source was peripheral blood mononuclear cells (PBMCs), collected at new diagnosis, from a patient treated with antithyroid drugs. CDR3 protein: CASSQQLAGSDTQYF. CDR3 in DNA: TGCGCCAGCAGTCAACAACTAGCGGGGTCTGATACGCAGTATTTT.